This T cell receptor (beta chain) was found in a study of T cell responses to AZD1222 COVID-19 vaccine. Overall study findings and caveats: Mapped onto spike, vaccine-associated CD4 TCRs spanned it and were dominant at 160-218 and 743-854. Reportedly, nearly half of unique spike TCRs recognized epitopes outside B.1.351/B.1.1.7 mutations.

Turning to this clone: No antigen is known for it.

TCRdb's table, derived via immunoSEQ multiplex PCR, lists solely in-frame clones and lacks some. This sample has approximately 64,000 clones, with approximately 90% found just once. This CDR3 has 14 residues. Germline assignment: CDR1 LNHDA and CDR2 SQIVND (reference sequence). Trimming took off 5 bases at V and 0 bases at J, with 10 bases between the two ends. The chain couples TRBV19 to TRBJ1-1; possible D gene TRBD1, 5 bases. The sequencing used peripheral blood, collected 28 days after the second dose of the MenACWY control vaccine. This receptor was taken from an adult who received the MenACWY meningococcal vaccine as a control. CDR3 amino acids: CASSLTAMNTEAFF. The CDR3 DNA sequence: TGTGCCAGTAGTCTGACAGCAATGAACACTGAAGCTTTCTTT.